One TCR beta chain is described in this entry. Its matching antigen is unknown. One end of the junction does not line up with germline, which may come from a read error. This record comes from a study of PD-1 blockade in classical Hodgkin lymphoma. With no exception, relapse followed autologous stem cell transplantation in all patients, and brentuximab vedotin exposure varied. General study results and limits: Repertoire differences have undefined causes, possibly disease activity or prior therapy. Complete responders entered with baseline diversity on par with newly diagnosed patients, the results showed.

The CDR3 has 14 residues. Germline assignment: CDR1 SGHTA and CDR2 FQGNSA. Clones were read by immunoSEQ multiplex PCR, and TCRdb kept only the in-frame ones, dropping some. In the table there are some 63,000 clones, more than 75% of which are singletons. The source of this sequence is a human donor with classical Hodgkin lymphoma. The input for sequencing was peripheral blood mononuclear cells (PBMCs), taken at baseline. The rearrangement links TRBV7-2 to TRBJ1-1; D unclear. CDR3 sequence: CASNLGLQGTEAFF. CDR3 coding DNA: TGTGCCAGCAACTTAGGACTCCAAGGAACTGAAGCTTTCTTT.